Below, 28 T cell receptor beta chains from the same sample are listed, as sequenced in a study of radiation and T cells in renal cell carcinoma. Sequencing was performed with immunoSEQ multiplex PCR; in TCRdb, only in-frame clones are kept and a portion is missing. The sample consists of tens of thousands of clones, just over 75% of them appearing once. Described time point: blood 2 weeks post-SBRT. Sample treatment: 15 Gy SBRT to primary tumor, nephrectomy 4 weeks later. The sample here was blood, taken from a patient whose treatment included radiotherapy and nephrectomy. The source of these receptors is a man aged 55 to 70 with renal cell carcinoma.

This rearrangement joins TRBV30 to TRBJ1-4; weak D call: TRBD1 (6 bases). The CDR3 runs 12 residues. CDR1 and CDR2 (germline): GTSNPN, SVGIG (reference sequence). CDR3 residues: CAEGGINEKLFF. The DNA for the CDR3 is TGTGCTGAGGGGGGGATTAATGAAAAACTGTTTTTT.

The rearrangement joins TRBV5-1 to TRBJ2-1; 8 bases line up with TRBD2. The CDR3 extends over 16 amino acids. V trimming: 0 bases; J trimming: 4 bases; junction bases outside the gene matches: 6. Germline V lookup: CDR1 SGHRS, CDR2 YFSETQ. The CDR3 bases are TGCGCCAGCAGCTTGGAAAGCGGGAGAGGGTACAATGAGCAGTTCTTC. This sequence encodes CASSLESGRGYNEQFF. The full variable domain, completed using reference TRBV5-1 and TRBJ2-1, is KAGVTQTPRYLIKTRGQQVTLSCSPISGHRSVSWYQQTPGQGLQFLFEYFSETQRNKGNFPGRFSGRQFSNSRSEMNVSTLELGDSALYLCASSLESGRGYNEQFFGPGTRLTVL.

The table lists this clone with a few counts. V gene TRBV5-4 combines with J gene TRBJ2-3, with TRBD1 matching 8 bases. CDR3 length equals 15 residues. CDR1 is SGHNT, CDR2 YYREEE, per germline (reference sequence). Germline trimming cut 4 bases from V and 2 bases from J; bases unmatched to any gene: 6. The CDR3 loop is CASSRQGSFTDTQYF. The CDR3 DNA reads TGTGCCAGCAGCCGACAGGGGTCCTTCACAGATACGCAGTATTTT.

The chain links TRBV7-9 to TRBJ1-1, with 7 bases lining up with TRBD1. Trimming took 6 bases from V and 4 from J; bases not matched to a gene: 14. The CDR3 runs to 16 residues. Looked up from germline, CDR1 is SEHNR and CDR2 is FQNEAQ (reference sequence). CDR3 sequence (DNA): TGTGCCAGCAGGTCCGGGACAGCCACGACGAGCACTGAAGCTTTCTTT. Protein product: CASRSGTATTSTEAFF.

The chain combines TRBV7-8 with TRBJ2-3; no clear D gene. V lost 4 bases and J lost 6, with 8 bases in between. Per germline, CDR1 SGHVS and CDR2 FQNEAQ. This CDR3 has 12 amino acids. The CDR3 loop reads CASSSGADTQYF. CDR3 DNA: TGTGCCAGCAGCTCGGGCGCCGATACGCAGTATTTT.

The CDR3 region is CAWSREGLAGGYWGYEQYF. Written as DNA, the CDR3 is TGTGCCTGGAGTAGAGAGGGACTAGCGGGGGGATACTGGGGCTACGAGCAGTACTTC. The chain couples TRBV30 to TRBJ2-7, with 15 positions matching TRBD2. V lost 2 bases, J lost 3 bases, and 14 bases stayed unmatched. Per germline, CDR1 GTSNPN and CDR2 SVGIG (reference sequence). The CDR3 covers 19 residues.

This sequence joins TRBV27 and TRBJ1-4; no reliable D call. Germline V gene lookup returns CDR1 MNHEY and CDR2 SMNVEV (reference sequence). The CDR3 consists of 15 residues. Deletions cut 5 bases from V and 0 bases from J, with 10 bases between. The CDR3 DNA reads TGTGCCAGCAGTCGTATAAGTTCAACTAATGAAAAACTGTTTTTT. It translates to CASSRISSTNEKLFF.

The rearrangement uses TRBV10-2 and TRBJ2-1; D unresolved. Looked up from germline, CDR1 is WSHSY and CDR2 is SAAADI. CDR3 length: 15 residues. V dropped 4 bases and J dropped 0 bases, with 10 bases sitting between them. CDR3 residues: CASSAWANSYNEQFF. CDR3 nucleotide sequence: TGCGCCAGCAGTGCGTGGGCCAACTCCTACAATGAGCAGTTCTTC.

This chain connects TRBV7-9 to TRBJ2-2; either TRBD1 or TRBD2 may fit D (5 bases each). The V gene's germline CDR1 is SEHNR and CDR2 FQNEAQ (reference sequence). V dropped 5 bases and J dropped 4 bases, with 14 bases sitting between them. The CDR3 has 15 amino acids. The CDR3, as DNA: TGTGCCAGCAGCGGCCGGGACGGCCTCACCGGGGAGCTGTTTTTT. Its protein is CASSGRDGLTGELFF.

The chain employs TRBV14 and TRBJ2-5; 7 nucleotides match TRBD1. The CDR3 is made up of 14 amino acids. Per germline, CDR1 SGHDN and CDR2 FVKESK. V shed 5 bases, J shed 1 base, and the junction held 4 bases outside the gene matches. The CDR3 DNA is TGTGCCAGCAGCTTGTGGACAGGCCAAGAGACCCAGTACTTC. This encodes CASSLWTGQETQYF.

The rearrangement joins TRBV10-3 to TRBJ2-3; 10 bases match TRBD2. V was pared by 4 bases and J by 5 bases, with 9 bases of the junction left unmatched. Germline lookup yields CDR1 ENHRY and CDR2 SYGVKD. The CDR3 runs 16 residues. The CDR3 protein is CAISVQRGGPVDTQYF. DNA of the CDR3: TGTGCCATCAGTGTGCAGCGGGGGGGCCCGGTAGATACGCAGTATTTT.

CDR3 sequence (DNA): TGTGCCAGCAGTTACGACCAGGGGGACACCGGGGAGCTGTTTTTT. Translation: CASSYDQGDTGELFF. The chain links TRBV6-5 to TRBJ2-2, with TRBD1 identical over 7 bases. This CDR3 contains 15 residues. Trimming removed 2 bases from V and 3 bases from J; junction bases left unmatched: 3. CDR1 is MNHEY and CDR2 is SVGAGI in the germline V gene.

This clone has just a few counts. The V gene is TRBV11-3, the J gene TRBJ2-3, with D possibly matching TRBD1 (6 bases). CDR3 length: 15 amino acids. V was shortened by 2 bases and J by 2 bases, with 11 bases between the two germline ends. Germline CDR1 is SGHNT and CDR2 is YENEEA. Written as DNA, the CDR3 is TGTGCCAGCAGCTTACGGCAGGGGAACACAGATACGCAGTATTTT. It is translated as CASSLRQGNTDTQYF.

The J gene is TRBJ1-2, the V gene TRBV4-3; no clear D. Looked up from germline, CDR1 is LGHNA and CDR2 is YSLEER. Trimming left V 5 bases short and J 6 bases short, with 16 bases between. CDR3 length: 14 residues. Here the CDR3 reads CASSARMTKNGYTF. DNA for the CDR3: TGCGCCAGCAGCGCCCGGATGACGAAGAATGGCTACACCTTC.

The CDR3 sequence: CASLPHSSGAYNEQFF. Here the CDR3 DNA reads TGCGCCAGCCTGCCTCATTCTAGCGGTGCCTACAATGAGCAGTTCTTC. The chain joins TRBV5-1 to TRBJ2-1; 7 bases agree with TRBD2. Germline V CDR1 and CDR2: SGHRS, YFSETQ. The V segment lost 7 bases and the J segment 2 bases; nucleotides outside the gene matches: 12. This CDR3 is 16 amino acids long.

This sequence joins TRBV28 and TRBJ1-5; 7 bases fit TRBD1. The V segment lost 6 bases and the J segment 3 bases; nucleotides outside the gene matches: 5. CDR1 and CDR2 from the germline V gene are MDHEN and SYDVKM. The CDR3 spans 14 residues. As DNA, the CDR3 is TGTGCCAGCAGAGAGGGACAGCTCAATCAGCCCCAGCATTTT. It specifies CASREGQLNQPQHF.

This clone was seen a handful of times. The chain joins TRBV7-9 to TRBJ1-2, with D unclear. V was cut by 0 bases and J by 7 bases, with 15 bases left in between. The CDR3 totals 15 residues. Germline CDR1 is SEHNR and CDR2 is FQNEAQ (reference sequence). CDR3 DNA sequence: TGTGCCAGCAGCTTAGCCACCCCCGCCCCCCGTGGCTACACCTTC. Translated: CASSLATPAPRGYTF. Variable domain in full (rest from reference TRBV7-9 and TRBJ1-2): DTGVSQNPRHKITKRGQNVTFRCDPISEHNRLYWYRQTLGQGPEFLTYFQNEAQLEKSRLLSDRFSAERPKGSFSTLEIQRTEQGDSAMYLCASSLATPAPRGYTFGSGTRLTVV.

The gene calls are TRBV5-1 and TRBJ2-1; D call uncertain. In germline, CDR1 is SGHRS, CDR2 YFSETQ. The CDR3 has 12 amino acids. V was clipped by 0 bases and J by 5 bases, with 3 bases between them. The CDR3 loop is CASSLVDNEQFF. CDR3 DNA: TGCGCCAGCAGCTTGGTGGACAATGAGCAGTTCTTC.

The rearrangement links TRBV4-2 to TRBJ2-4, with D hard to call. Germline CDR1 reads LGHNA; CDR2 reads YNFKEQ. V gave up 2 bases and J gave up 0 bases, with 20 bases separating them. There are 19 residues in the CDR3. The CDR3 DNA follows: TGTGCCAGCAGCCAAAACTGGGCGGCCCTAGATGTAGCCAAAAACATTCAGTACTTC. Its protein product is CASSQNWAALDVAKNIQYF.

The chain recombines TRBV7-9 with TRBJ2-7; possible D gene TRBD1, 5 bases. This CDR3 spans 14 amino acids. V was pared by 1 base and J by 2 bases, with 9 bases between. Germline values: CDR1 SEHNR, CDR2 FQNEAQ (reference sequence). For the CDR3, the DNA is TGTGCCAGCAGCTTAGACAGGCGTGCCTACGAGCAGTACTTC. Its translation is CASSLDRRAYEQYF.

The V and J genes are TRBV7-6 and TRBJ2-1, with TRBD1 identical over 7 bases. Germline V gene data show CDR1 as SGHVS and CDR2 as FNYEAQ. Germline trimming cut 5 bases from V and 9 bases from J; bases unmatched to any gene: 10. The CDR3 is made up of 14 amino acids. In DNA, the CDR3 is TGTGCCAGCAGCCCCCGATCCTGGGACAGTGAGCAGTTCTTC. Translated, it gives CASSPRSWDSEQFF.

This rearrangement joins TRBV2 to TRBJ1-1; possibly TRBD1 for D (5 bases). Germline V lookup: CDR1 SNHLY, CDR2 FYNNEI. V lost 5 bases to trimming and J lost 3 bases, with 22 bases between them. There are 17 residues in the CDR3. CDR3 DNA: TGTGCCAGCAGTCCTTCGGGGAACATGGGACTGTACACTGAAGCTTTCTTT. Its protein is CASSPSGNMGLYTEAFF. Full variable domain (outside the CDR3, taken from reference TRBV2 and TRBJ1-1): EPEVTQTPSHQVTQMGQEVILRCVPISNHLYFYWYRQILGQKVEFLVSFYNNEISEKSEIFDDQFSVERPDGSNFTLKIRSTKLEDSAMYFCASSPSGNMGLYTEAFFGQGTRLTVV.

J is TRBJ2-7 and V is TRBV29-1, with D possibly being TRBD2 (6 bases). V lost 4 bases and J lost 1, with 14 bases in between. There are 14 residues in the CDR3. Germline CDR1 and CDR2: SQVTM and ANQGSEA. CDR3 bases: TGCAGCGTTGCAGTCTGGGGGGATTCCTACGAGCAGTACTTC. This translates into CSVAVWGDSYEQYF.

The CDR3 sequence is CASSLERNTEAFF. The CDR3 DNA reads TGTGCCAGCAGCTTAGAAAGGAACACTGAAGCTTTCTTT. The V gene is TRBV11-2, the J gene TRBJ1-1; D unresolved. There are 13 residues in the CDR3. Per germline, CDR1 SGHAT and CDR2 FQNNGV. The ends were cut back, 0 bases at V and 1 base at J, with 3 bases in the middle.

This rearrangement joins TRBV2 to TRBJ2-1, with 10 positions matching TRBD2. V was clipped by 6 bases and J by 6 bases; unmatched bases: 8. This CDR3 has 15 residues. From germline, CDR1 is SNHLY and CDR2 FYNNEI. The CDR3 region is CASSKLAGQVNEQFF. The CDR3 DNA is TGTGCCAGCAGCAAACTAGCGGGGCAGGTCAATGAGCAGTTCTTC.

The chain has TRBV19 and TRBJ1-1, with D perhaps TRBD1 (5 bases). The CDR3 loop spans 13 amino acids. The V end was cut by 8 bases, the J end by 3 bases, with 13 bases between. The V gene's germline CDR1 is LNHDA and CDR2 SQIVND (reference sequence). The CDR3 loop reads CASLDRSDTEAFF. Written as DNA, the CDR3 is TGTGCCAGTTTAGACAGATCGGACACTGAAGCTTTCTTT. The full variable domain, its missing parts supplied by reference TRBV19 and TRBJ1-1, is DGGITQSPKYLFRKEGQNVTLSCEQNLNHDAMYWYRQDPGQGLRLIYYSQIVNDFQKGDIAEGYSVSREKKESFPLTVTSAQKNPTAFYLCASLDRSDTEAFFGQGTRLTVV.

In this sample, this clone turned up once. The chain's CDR3 is CASSQDEGQGLGYTF. The CDR3 DNA follows: TGTGCCAGCAGCCAAGATGAGGGACAGGGACTCGGCTACACCTTC. The chain couples TRBV4-2 to TRBJ1-2; 9 positions agree with TRBD1. J was trimmed by 8 bases and V by 0 bases; bases with no gene match: 7. The CDR3 extends over 15 amino acids. Germline V gene data show CDR1 as LGHNA and CDR2 as YNFKEQ.

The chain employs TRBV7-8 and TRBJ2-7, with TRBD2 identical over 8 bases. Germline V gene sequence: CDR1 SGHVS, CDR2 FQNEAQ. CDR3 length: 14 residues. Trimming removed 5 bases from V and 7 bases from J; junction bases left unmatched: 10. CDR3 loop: CASSAGTRGREQYF. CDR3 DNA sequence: TGTGCCAGCAGCGCGGGGACTAGGGGGAGGGAGCAGTACTTC. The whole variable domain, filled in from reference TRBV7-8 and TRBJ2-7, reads GAGVSQSPRYKVAKRGQDVALRCDPISGHVSLFWYQQALGQGPEFLTYFQNEAQLDKSGLPSDRFFAERPEGSVSTLKIQRTQQEDSAVYLCASSAGTRGREQYFGPGTRLTVT.